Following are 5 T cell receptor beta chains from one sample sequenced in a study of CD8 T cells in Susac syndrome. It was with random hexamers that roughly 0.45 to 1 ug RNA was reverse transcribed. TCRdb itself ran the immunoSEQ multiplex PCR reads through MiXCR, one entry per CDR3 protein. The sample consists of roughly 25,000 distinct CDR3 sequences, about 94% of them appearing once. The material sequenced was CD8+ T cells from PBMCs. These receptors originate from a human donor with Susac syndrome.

CDR3: CASIRDRESADYGYTF. As DNA, the CDR3 is TGTGCCAGTATCCGGGACAGGGAGTCAGCGGACTATGGCTACACCTTC. The rearrangement joins TRBV19 to TRBJ1-2, with TRBD1 matching over 9 bases. CDR1 LNHDA and CDR2 SQIVND come from the germline V gene (reference sequence). Unmatched junction bases numbered 12, after V lost 7 bases and J lost 3 bases. The CDR3 totals 16 residues.

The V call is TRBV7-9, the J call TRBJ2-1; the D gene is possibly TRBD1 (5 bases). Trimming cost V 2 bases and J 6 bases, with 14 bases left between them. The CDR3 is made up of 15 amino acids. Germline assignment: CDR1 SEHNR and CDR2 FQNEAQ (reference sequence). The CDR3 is CASSLSQGASNEQFF. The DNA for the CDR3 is TGTGCCAGCAGCTTAAGCCAGGGTGCATCCAATGAGCAGTTCTTC. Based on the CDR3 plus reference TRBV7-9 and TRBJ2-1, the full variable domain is DTGVSQNPRHKITKRGQNVTFRCDPISEHNRLYWYRQTLGQGPEFLTYFQNEAQLEKSRLLSDRFSAERPKGSFSTLEIQRTEQGDSAMYLCASSLSQGASNEQFFGPGTRLTVL.

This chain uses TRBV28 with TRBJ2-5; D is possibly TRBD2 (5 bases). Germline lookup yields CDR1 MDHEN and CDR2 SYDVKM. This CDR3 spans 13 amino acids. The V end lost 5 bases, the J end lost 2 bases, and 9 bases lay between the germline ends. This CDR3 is CASSTGMQETQYF. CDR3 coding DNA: TGTGCCAGCAGTACCGGGATGCAAGAGACCCAGTACTTC.

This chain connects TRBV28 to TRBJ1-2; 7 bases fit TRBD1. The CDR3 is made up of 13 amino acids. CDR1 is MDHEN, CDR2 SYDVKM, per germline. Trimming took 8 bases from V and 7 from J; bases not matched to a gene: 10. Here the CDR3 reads CASRTRDSSGYTF. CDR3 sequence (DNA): TGTGCCAGCCGAACCCGGGACAGTAGTGGCTACACCTTC.

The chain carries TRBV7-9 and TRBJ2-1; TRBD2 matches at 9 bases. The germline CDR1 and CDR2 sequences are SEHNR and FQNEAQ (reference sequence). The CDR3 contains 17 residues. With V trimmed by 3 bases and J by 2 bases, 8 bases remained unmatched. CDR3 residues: CASSLPTSGKTYNEQFF. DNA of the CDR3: TGTGCCAGCAGCTTGCCGACTAGCGGCAAAACCTACAATGAGCAGTTCTTC.